This T cell receptor (beta chain) was profiled in a study of shared clonotypes between healthy human individuals. In the study overall: Per donor, three plates held CD4 naive cells, three held CD4 memory, two held CD8 naive and one held CD8 memory.

On this clone itself: What it binds is not known.

Trimming removed 4 bases from V and 3 bases from J, with 16 bases in between. The CDR3 has 16 amino acids. Germline V gives CDR1 MNHEY, CDR2 SMNVEV (reference sequence). Study-wide findings and caveats: Investigators expected sequencing depth to affect clonotype sharing among donors.

Caucasian adults living in Nashville, Tennessee, provided all samples. The input for sorted-subset replicate PCRs was about 0.2 ug DNA, 30,000 or so T cell genomes. Data came from immunoSEQ multiplex PCR; TCRdb stores just in-frame clones and leaves some out. The repertoire has around 2.5 million clones, roughly 93% of them found once; the top ten carry more than 0.35%. Material: naive CD4+ T cells from PBMCs. Sample subset: CD45RA+ positively selected. The chain is built from TRBV27 and TRBJ1-3; no firm D call. The clonotype comes from a man younger than 35 in good health. Some clones in this sample may be carry-over from other donors' samples. CDR3 sequence reads: CASSSRPNGVGNTIYF. The CDR3 DNA is TGTGCCAGCAGTTCCCGCCCCAACGGAGTTGGAAACACCATATATTTT.